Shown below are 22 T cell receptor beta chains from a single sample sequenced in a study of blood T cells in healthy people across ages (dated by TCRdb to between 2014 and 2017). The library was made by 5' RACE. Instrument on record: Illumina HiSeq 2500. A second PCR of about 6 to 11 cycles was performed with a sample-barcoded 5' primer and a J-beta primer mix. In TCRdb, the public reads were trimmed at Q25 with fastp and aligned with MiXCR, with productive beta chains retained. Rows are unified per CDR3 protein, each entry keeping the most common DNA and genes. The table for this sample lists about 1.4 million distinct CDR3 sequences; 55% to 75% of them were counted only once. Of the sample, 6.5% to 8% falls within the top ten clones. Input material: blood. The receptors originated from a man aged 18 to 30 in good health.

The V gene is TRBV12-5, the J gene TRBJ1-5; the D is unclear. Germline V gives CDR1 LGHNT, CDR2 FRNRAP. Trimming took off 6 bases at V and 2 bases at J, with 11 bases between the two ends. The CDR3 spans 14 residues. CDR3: CASGLPEGNQPQHF. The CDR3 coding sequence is TGTGCTAGTGGCCTCCCGGAGGGCAATCAGCCCCAGCATTTT.

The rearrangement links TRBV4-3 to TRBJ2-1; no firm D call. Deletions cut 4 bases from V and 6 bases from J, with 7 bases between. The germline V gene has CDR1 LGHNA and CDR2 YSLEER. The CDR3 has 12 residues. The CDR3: CASSRWSNEQFF. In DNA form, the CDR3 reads TGCGCCAGCAGCCGGTGGAGCAATGAGCAGTTCTTC.

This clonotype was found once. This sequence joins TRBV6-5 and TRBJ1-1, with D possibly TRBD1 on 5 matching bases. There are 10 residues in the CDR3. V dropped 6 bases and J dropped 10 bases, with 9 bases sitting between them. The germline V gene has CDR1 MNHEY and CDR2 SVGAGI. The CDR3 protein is CASRGETAFF. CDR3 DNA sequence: TGTGCCAGCAGGGGGGAAACAGCTTTCTTT.

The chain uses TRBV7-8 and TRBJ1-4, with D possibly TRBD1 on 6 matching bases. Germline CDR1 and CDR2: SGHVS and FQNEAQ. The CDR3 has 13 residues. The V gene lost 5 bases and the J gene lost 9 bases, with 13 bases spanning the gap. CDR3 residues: CASSEGVAKKLFF. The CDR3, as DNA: TGTGCCAGCAGCGAGGGGGTTGCGAAAAAACTGTTTTTT.

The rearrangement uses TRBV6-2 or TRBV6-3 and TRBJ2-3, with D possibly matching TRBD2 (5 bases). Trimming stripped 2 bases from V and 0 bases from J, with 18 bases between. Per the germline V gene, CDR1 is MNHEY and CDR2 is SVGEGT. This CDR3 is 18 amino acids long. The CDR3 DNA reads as TGTGCCAGCAGTTACGTTTCGAGGGCCCCGGAAAGCACAGATACGCAGTATTTT. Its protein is CASSYVSRAPESTDTQYF.

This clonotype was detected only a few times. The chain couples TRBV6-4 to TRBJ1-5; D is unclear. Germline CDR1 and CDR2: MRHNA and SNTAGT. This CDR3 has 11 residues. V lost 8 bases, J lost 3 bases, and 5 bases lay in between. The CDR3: CASGVNQPQHF. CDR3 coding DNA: TGTGCCAGCGGGGTCAATCAGCCCCAGCATTTT.

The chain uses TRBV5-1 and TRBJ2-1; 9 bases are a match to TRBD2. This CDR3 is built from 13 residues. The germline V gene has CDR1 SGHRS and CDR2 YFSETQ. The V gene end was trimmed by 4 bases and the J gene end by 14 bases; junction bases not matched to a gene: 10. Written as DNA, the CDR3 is TGCGCCAGCAGCCCCCAGTCTAGCGGGGATAAGTTCTTC. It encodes CASSPQSSGDKFF.

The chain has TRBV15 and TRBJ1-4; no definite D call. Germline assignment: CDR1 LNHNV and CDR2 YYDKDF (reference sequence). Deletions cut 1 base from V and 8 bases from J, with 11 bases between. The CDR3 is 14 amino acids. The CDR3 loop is CATSRGLIGEKLFF. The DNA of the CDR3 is TGTGCCACCAGCAGAGGACTTATAGGGGAAAAACTGTTTTTT.

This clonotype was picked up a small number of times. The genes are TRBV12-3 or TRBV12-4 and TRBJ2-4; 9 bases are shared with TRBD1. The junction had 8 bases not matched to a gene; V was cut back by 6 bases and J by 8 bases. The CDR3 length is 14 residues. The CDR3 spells CASRSNRGLDIQYF. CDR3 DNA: TGTGCCAGCAGATCCAACAGGGGGCTCGACATTCAGTACTTC.

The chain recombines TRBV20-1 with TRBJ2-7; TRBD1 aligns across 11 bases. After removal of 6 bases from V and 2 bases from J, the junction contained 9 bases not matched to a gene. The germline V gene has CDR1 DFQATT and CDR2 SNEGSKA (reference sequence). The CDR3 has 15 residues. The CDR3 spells CSAQNPGQGAYEQYF. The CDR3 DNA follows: TGCAGTGCGCAGAACCCGGGACAGGGGGCCTACGAGCAGTACTTC.

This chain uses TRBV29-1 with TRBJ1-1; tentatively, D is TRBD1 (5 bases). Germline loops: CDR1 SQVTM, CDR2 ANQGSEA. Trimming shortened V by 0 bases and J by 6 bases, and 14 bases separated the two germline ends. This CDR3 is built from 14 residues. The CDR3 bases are TGCAGCGTTGAAGATCTCAGGGTACACGCTGAAGCTTTCTTT. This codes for CSVEDLRVHAEAFF.

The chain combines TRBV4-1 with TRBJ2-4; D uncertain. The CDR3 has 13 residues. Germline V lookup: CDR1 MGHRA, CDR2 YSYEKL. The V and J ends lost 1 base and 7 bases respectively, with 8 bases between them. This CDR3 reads CASSQALRNIQYF. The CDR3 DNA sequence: TGCGCCAGCAGCCAAGCGTTGCGCAACATTCAGTACTTC.

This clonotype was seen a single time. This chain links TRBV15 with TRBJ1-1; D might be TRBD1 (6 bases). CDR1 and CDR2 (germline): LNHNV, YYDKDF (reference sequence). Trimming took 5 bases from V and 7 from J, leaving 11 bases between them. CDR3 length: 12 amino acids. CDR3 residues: CATSQYRDEAFF. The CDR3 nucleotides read TGTGCCACCAGCCAGTACAGGGATGAAGCTTTCTTT.

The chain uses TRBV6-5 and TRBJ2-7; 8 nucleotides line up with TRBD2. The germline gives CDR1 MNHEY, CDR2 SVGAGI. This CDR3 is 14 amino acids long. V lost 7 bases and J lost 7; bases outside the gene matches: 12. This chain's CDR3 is CASTSGLEYNEQYF. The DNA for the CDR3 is TGTGCCAGCACCTCGGGACTAGAGTACAATGAGCAGTACTTC.

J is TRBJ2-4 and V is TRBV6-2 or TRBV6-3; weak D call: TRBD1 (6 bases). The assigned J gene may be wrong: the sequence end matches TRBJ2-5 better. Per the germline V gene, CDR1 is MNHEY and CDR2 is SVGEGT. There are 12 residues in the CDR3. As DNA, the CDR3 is TGTGCCAGTCAACACAGGGAAGAGACCCAGTACTTC. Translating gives CASQHREETQYF.

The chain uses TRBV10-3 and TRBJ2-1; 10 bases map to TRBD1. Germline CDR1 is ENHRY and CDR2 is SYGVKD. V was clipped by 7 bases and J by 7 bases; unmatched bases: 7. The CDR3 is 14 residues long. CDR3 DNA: TGTGCCATCAATACCGGGACAGGGGTTAATGAGCAGTTCTTC. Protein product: CAINTGTGVNEQFF.

DNA for the CDR3: TGCGCCAGCAGCCAAGTACTGAGGAGTCACCGGGACGGGGACTTCTCGTTCTATGGCTACACCTTC. Its protein is CASSQVLRSHRDGDFSFYGYTF. The V gene is TRBV4-1, the J gene TRBJ1-2, with D perhaps matching TRBD1 (5 bases). CDR1 MGHRA and CDR2 YSYEKL come from the germline V gene. This CDR3 is built from 22 residues. The V and J ends lost 1 base and 4 bases respectively, with 34 bases between them.

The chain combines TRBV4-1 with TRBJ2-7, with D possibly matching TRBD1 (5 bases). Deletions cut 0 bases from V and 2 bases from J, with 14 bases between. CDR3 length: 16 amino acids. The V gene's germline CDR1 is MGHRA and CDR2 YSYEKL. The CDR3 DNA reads TGCGCCAGCAGCCAAGAAAAAGCTGGCAGGGCCTACGAGCAGTACTTC. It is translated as CASSQEKAGRAYEQYF.

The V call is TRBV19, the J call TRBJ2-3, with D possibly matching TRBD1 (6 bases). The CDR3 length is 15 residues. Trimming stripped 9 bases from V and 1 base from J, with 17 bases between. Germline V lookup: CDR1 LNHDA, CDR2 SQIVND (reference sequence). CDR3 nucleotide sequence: TGTGCCAGCCAACGACAGGCCAGGGGCACAGATACGCAGTATTTT. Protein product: CASQRQARGTDTQYF.

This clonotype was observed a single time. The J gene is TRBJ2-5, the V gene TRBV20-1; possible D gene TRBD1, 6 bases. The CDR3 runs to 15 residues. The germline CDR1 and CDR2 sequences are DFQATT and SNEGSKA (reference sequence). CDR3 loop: CRALGVGGSQETQYF. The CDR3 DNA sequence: TGCAGAGCCCTTGGAGTTGGGGGCTCACAAGAGACCCAGTACTTC.

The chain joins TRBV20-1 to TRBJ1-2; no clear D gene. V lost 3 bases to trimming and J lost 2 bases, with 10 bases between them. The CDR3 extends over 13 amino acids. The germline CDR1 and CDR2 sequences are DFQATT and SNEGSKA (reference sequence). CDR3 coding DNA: TGCAGTGCTAGGGCGAACTTAAACTATGGCTACACCTTC. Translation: CSARANLNYGYTF.

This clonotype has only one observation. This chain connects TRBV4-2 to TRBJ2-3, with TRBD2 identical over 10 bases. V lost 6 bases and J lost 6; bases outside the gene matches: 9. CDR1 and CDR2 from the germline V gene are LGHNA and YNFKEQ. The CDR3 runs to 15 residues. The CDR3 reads CASRLSGGVLDTQYF. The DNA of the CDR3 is TGTGCCAGCAGGTTGAGCGGGGGGGTGCTTGATACGCAGTATTTT.